This TCR beta chain originates from a study of T cell repertoires in cytomegalovirus infection. Looking at the study overall: Public TCR beta signatures indicated both CMV infection and matching HLA type. General observations from the study: HLA-C-restricted CMV clonotypes gave the most frequent clonotype in two of eight donors.

The germline V gene encodes CDR1 LGHNA and CDR2 YSLEER. This CDR3 is 18 amino acids long. Trimming cost V 0 bases and J 0 bases, with 14 bases left between them. In the case of this clonotype: Its specificity is unknown.

TCRdb analysed the reads with MiXCR anew, one entry per CDR3 protein. The table shows around 710,000 distinct CDR3 sequences, with just under 30% occurring only once. V usage is TRBV4-3 and J usage is TRBJ2-2; D unresolved. The source material was cultured CD8+ T cells from PBMCs, sampled from culture after CMV antigen stimulation. This TCR came from a human donor in good health (CMV status not recorded). Some clones in this sample may be carry-over from other donors' samples. The CDR3 nucleotides read TGCGCCAGCAGCCAAGACCCCCCTAGTCCCGCGAACACCGGGGAGCTGTTTTTT. It codes for CASSQDPPSPANTGELFF.